This T cell receptor (beta chain) is drawn from a study of cytomegalovirus exposure and HLA in healthy donors. V lost 4 bases, J lost 6 bases, and 7 bases lay in between. The germline CDR1 and CDR2 sequences are MDHEN and SYDVKM. This CDR3 is 11 amino acids long. This clone was seen only a few times. Generated by immunoSEQ multiplex PCR, the TCRdb table keeps only in-frame clones and is missing some. The sample carries a few hundred thousand clones, roughly 85% recorded once. Sequencing input: PBMCs. V is TRBV28 and J is TRBJ2-7; tentatively, D is TRBD1 (5 bases). The TCR was taken from a woman younger than 30 in good health and CMV-seronegative. In DNA form, the CDR3 reads TGTGCCAGCAGTTCAGGGCTCGAGCAGTACTTC. Its translation: CASSSGLEQYF.